These 27 T cell receptor beta chains originate from one sample sequenced in a study of shared clonotypes between healthy human individuals. This table comes from immunoSEQ multiplex PCR, and its TCRdb copy is limited to in-frame clones, with some not included. Of around 2,000,000 clones in the sample, about 92% were seen once. Selected positively for CCR7 and CD45RO-negative, naive CD8 cells excluded terminally differentiated effector memory CD45RA+ cells. Sequencing used naive CD8+ T cells from PBMCs. These receptors were taken from a man aged 18 to 30 in good health. Some clones in this sample may be carry-over from other donors' samples.

The chain is built from TRBV27 and TRBJ1-1; D is possibly TRBD1 (5 bases). Per germline, CDR1 MNHEY and CDR2 SMNVEV (reference sequence). Trimming cost V 6 bases and J 8 bases, with 16 bases left between them. This CDR3 has 13 residues. The CDR3 coding sequence is TGTGCCAGCAGCGCCCCGGGAGGGACGGAAGCTTTCTTT. It translates to CASSAPGGTEAFF.

The chain has TRBV4-1 and TRBJ1-2, with 7 positions matching TRBD1. CDR3 length: 16 residues. CDR1 and CDR2 (germline): MGHRA, YSYEKL. The trim removed 0 bases at V and 4 bases at J, leaving 8 bases unmatched. The CDR3, as DNA: TGCGCCAGCAGCCAAGACGTAGGGACAGCGGCCTATGGCTACACCTTC. Protein: CASSQDVGTAAYGYTF.

The chain couples TRBV19 to TRBJ2-2, with 9 positions matching TRBD1. V shed 6 bases, J shed 4 bases, and the junction held 6 bases outside the gene matches. CDR3 length: 15 residues. CDR1 is LNHDA, CDR2 SQIVND, per germline (reference sequence). CDR3 residues: CASSWDRVSTGELFF. The CDR3 bases are TGTGCCAGTAGCTGGGACAGGGTGAGCACCGGGGAGCTGTTTTTT.

In this sample, this clone turned up once. This sequence joins TRBV28 and TRBJ1-1; D is possibly TRBD1 (6 bases). The CDR3 contains 17 residues. CDR1 is MDHEN and CDR2 is SYDVKM in the germline V gene. With 5 bases removed from V and 5 bases from J, the gap between germline ends came to 24 bases. CDR3 in amino acids: CASSPLFRGARGTEAFF. The CDR3 bases are TGTGCCAGCAGTCCCCTTTTTCGGGGGGCGCGTGGAACTGAAGCTTTCTTT.

This chain uses TRBV7-9 with TRBJ2-7; 7 bases match TRBD2. The CDR3 has 15 amino acids. The ends lost 5 bases at V and 6 bases at J; junction bases unmatched: 13. The germline CDR1 and CDR2 sequences are SEHNR and FQNEAQ (reference sequence). This chain's CDR3 is CASSPMMWGGGEQYF. The DNA for the CDR3 is TGTGCCAGCAGCCCTATGATGTGGGGGGGTGGCGAGCAGTACTTC.

V and J are TRBV6-1 and TRBJ2-7; D perhaps matches TRBD1 (5 bases). The V gene lost 1 base and the J gene lost 0 bases, with 10 bases spanning the gap. In germline, CDR1 is MNHNS, CDR2 SASEGT. The CDR3 contains 15 residues. The CDR3, as DNA: TGTGCCAGCAGTGAAGGCAGGGTACCCTCCTACGAGCAGTACTTC. Protein sequence: CASSEGRVPSYEQYF.

V is TRBV10-2 and J is TRBJ2-1; maybe TRBD1 (6 bases). Trimming shortened V by 10 bases and J by 1 base, and 11 bases separated the two germline ends. The CDR3 extends over 13 amino acids. CDR1 and CDR2 from the germline V gene are WSHSY and SAAADI. The CDR3 nucleotides are TGCGCCACCCAAGACAGGTCCTACAATGAGCAGTTCTTC. Translating gives CATQDRSYNEQFF.

The J gene is TRBJ2-5, the V gene TRBV28; D could derive from TRBD1 or TRBD2 (5 bases each). This CDR3 has 15 residues. Germline lookup yields CDR1 MDHEN and CDR2 SYDVKM. V lost 7 bases and J lost 7, with 22 bases in between. The CDR3 loop is CASTKEVQALRTQYF. The CDR3 region has the DNA TGTGCCAGCACCAAGGAGGTACAGGCCCTTCGGACCCAGTACTTC.

The chain has TRBV28 and TRBJ2-7, with TRBD1 matching over 9 bases. CDR1 and CDR2 (germline): MDHEN, SYDVKM. The CDR3 runs to 14 residues. After removal of 8 bases from V and 2 bases from J, the junction contained 7 bases not matched to a gene. The CDR3, as DNA: TGTGCCAGCCCAAGGGGGACAGGGACCTACGAGCAGTACTTC. It is translated as CASPRGTGTYEQYF.

The chain couples TRBV5-1 to TRBJ2-1; 8 bases match TRBD2. Losses at the gene ends were 7 bases for V and 2 bases for J; bases not matched to a gene: 5. The CDR3 has 14 residues. The germline CDR1 and CDR2 sequences are SGHRS and YFSETQ. CDR3 sequence (DNA): TGCGCCAGCGCCGGGGGGGCGGCCTACAATGAGCAGTTCTTC. Its protein is CASAGGAAYNEQFF. The full variable domain, rest sourced from reference TRBV5-1 and TRBJ2-1, is KAGVTQTPRYLIKTRGQQVTLSCSPISGHRSVSWYQQTPGQGLQFLFEYFSETQRNKGNFPGRFSGRQFSNSRSEMNVSTLELGDSALYLCASAGGAAYNEQFFGPGTRLTVL.

The J gene is TRBJ2-5, the V gene TRBV19, with TRBD2 identical over 7 bases. Germline V gene lookup returns CDR1 LNHDA and CDR2 SQIVND (reference sequence). J gave up 1 base and V 9 bases, and 11 bases lay outside the gene matches. The CDR3 is made up of 15 amino acids. The CDR3, as DNA: TGTGCCAGAGCCGCGGGGCGGGAGACCCAAGAGACCCAGTACTTC. Residues: CARAAGRETQETQYF. The full variable domain, rest sourced from reference TRBV19 and TRBJ2-5, is DGGITQSPKYLFRKEGQNVTLSCEQNLNHDAMYWYRQDPGQGLRLIYYSQIVNDFQKGDIAEGYSVSREKKESFPLTVTSAQKNPTAFYLCARAAGRETQETQYFGPGTRLLVL.

The chain combines TRBV5-1 with TRBJ2-1, with 8 nucleotides matching TRBD2. The germline CDR1 and CDR2 sequences are SGHRS and YFSETQ. V trimming: 7 bases; J trimming: 4 bases; junction bases outside the gene matches: 16. There are 17 residues in the CDR3. The CDR3 nucleotides read TGCGCCAGCTCGGGTCAACATGGGCGGGAGGCTTACAATGAGCAGTTCTTC. Its protein product is CASSGQHGREAYNEQFF.

The CDR3, as DNA: TGTGCCAGCAGGTCGTATCAGGGCCTATACAATGAGCAGTTCTTC. Its translation is CASRSYQGLYNEQFF. The chain uses TRBV6-5 and TRBJ2-1; maybe TRBD1 (5 bases). The V end lost 6 bases, the J end lost 4 bases, and 16 bases lay between the germline ends. The CDR3 length is 15 residues. CDR1 and CDR2 (germline): MNHEY, SVGAGI.

The genes are TRBV7-9 and TRBJ2-5; weak D call: TRBD2 (5 bases). The J call may not be correct, given that the DNA end is closer to TRBJ2-7. CDR1 SEHNR and CDR2 FQNEAQ come from the germline V gene (reference sequence). The CDR3 is made up of 13 amino acids. The CDR3 spells CAAIKSGSFEQYF. The CDR3 region has the DNA TGTGCCGCGATTAAGAGTGGGAGTTTCGAGCAGTACTTC.

The chain is built from TRBV4-2 and TRBJ1-2; 8 bases are a match to TRBD1. The trim removed 1 base at V and 8 bases at J, leaving 9 bases unmatched. Looked up from germline, CDR1 is LGHNA and CDR2 is YNFKEQ. The CDR3 runs to 15 residues. CDR3 nucleotides: TGTGCCAGCAGCCAAGTCCCAGGGGGCTCACTGGGCTACACCTTC. Its protein product is CASSQVPGGSLGYTF.

As regards this clone: Other DNA sequences in this specimen translate into the identical CDR3. This chain uses TRBV9 with TRBJ2-7; D unresolved. Germline assignment: CDR1 SGDLS and CDR2 YYNGEE. This CDR3 has 14 amino acids. The ends were cut back, 0 bases at V and 0 bases at J, with 7 bases in the middle. The CDR3 DNA reads TGTGCCAGCAGCGTAGGAGACACCTCCTACGAGCAGTACTTC. It encodes CASSVGDTSYEQYF.

The chain recombines TRBV7-9 with TRBJ1-2; no firm D call. Trimming took 3 bases from V and 5 from J, leaving 13 bases between them. CDR3 length: 14 residues. The germline gives CDR1 SEHNR, CDR2 FQNEAQ (reference sequence). The DNA for the CDR3 is TGTGCCAGCAGCTTCGCCCTCGATATATATGGCTACACCTTC. Residues: CASSFALDIYGYTF. The variable domain in full, with the rest retrieved from reference TRBV7-9 and TRBJ1-2, is DTGVSQNPRHKITKRGQNVTFRCDPISEHNRLYWYRQTLGQGPEFLTYFQNEAQLEKSRLLSDRFSAERPKGSFSTLEIQRTEQGDSAMYLCASSFALDIYGYTFGSGTRLTVV.

The gene calls are TRBV13 and TRBJ2-2, with D perhaps matching TRBD2 (5 bases). Germline CDR1 is PRHDT and CDR2 is FYEKMQ (reference sequence). This CDR3 has 16 amino acids. Deletions cut 1 base from V and 5 bases from J, with 14 bases between. CDR3 coding DNA: TGTGCCAGCAGCTTAGAGGATAGTTCGGGGACCGGGGAGCTGTTTTTT. Translating gives CASSLEDSSGTGELFF. Variable domain in full (rest from reference TRBV13 and TRBJ2-2): AAGVIQSPRHLIKEKRETATLKCYPIPRHDTVYWYQQGPGQDPQFLISFYEKMQSDKGSIPDRFSAQQFSDYHSELNMSSLELGDSALYFCASSLEDSSGTGELFFGEGSRLTVL.

V usage is TRBV27 and J usage is TRBJ1-1, with D possibly TRBD1 on 6 matching bases. The germline V and J ends were trimmed by 1 base and 4 bases, with 16 bases remaining between them. CDR1 is MNHEY, CDR2 SMNVEV, per germline (reference sequence). The CDR3 has 16 amino acids. The DNA of the CDR3 is TGTGCCAGCAGTTTATATCCCCCGGGGGCGGGCACTGAAGCTTTCTTT. It encodes CASSLYPPGAGTEAFF.

This clone was picked up a small number of times. The chain couples TRBV6-6 to TRBJ1-5; D possibly corresponds to TRBD1 (5 bases). Germline V gene lookup returns CDR1 MNHNY and CDR2 SVGAGI (reference sequence). V lost 6 bases and J 2 bases, leaving 14 bases between the germline ends. This CDR3 is built from 15 residues. CDR3 sequence: CASSPGRGGNQPQHF. CDR3 DNA: TGTGCCAGCAGCCCCGGAAGGGGAGGCAATCAGCCCCAGCATTTT.

A remark on this clone: The DNA is omitted, as the CDR3 cannot be located on it reliably, and the CDR3 follows TCRdb's listing. J is TRBJ2-1 and V is TRBV9; TRBD2, as called in the table, went unchecked against the DNA. Germline-derived CDR1 and CDR2 are SGDLS and YYNGEE. The CDR3 region is 14 residues in length, termini included. The CDR3 protein is CASSVDSVAGGAFF.

The V gene is TRBV11-1, the J gene TRBJ2-4; tentatively, D is TRBD1 (6 bases). The CDR3 is made up of 15 amino acids. Per germline, CDR1 SGHAT and CDR2 FQDESV (reference sequence). V lost 1 base to trimming and J lost 1 base, with 8 bases between them. The CDR3 DNA reads as TGTGCCAGCAGCTTAGGGACAGCCGCCAAAAACATTCAGTACTTC. It yields the protein CASSLGTAAKNIQYF.

V and J are TRBV11-2 and TRBJ2-6, with 8 bases aligning to TRBD1. The CDR3 covers 16 residues. In germline, CDR1 is SGHAT, CDR2 FQNNGV. After removal of 5 bases from V and 2 bases from J, the junction contained 5 bases not matched to a gene. CDR3 sequence (DNA): TGTGCCAGCAGCGGCCAGGGGGCGGCTGGGGCCAACGTCCTGACTTTC. Its protein is CASSGQGAAGANVLTF.

The CDR3 protein is CATRAGLAGTGEQYF. As DNA, the CDR3 is TGTGCCACCAGGGCGGGGCTAGCGGGAACGGGCGAGCAGTACTTC. The chain recombines TRBV27 with TRBJ2-7; TRBD2 agrees at 9 bases. Germline V gives CDR1 MNHEY, CDR2 SMNVEV (reference sequence). This CDR3 comprises 15 residues. Trimming cost V 10 bases and J 6 bases; bases outside gene matches: 16.

This chain links TRBV4-3 with TRBJ2-5; D unresolved. V lost 1 base and J lost 4, with 10 bases in between. CDR3 length: 14 amino acids. The V gene's germline CDR1 is LGHNA and CDR2 YSLEER. Here the CDR3 reads CASSQGNSGETQYF. CDR3 coding DNA: TGCGCCAGCAGCCAAGGCAACTCGGGAGAGACCCAGTACTTC.

The chain has TRBV4-3 and TRBJ1-3; D may be TRBD1 (5 bases). The V gene's germline CDR1 is LGHNA and CDR2 YSLEER. With 0 bases removed from V and 3 bases from J, the gap between germline ends came to 12 bases. The CDR3 spans 16 residues. In DNA form, the CDR3 reads TGCGCCAGCAGCCAAGATTTCCGGGGGTTTGGAAACACCATATATTTT. It is translated as CASSQDFRGFGNTIYF.

This clone was counted once. The chain joins TRBV5-1 to TRBJ2-1; maybe TRBD2 (6 bases). Germline CDR1 SGHRS, CDR2 YFSETQ. V was clipped by 5 bases and J by 1 base, with 10 bases between them. This CDR3 comprises 14 residues. The CDR3 DNA sequence: TGCGCCAGCAGAAAGGAGGGATCCTACAATGAGCAGTTCTTC. Translating gives CASRKEGSYNEQFF.